This T cell receptor beta chain was sequenced for a study of blood T cell repertoires in COVID-19. Study background: Acute-phase and convalescent COVID-19 samples originated in the United States, Italy and Spain. In each case, the material was cDNA or gDNA derived from T cells, B-cell-depleted T cells, or PBMCs.

Authors' analysis steps: Counts of nucleated cells, estimated from reference gene primer amplification, were obtained. Some clones are missing from TCRdb's copy, which holds only in-frame ones; the method was immunoSEQ multiplex PCR. The V and J calls and clone size were taken over from that table, and D and trimming were inferred from the DNA. The sample lists under 300,000 clones, more than 75% seen once, with 9% to 15% in the top ten. The sample holds a few counts of this clone. The sample comprised peripheral blood. This TCR came from a man older than 75 with acute or convalescent COVID-19.

The CDR3 is CASSWTGLYGYTF. The CDR3 DNA follows: TGTGCCAGCAGCTGGACAGGGCTCTATGGCTACACCTTC. The J gene is TRBJ1-2, the V gene TRBV28; 8 bases are shared with TRBD1. Germline assignment: CDR1 MDHEN and CDR2 SYDVKM. CDR3 length equals 13 residues. The trim removed 6 bases at V and 4 bases at J, leaving 4 bases unmatched.